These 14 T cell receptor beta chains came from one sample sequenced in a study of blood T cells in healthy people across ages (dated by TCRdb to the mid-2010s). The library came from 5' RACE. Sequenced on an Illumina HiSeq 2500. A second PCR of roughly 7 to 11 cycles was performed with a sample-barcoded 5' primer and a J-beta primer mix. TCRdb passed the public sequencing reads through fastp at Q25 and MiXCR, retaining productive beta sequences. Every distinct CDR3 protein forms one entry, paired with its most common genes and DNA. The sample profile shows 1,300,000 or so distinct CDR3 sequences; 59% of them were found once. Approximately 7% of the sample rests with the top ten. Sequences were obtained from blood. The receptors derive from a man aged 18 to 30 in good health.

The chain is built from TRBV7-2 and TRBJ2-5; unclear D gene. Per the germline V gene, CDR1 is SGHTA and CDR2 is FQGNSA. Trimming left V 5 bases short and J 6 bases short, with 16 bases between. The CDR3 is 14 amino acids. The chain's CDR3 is CASSHKTSPQTQYF. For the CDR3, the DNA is TGTGCCAGCAGCCACAAAACCTCCCCTCAGACCCAGTACTTC.

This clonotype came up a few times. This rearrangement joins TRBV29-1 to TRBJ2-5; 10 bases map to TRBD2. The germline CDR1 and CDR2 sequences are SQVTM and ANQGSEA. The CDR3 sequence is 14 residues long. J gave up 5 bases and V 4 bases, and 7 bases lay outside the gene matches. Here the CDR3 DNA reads TGCAGCGTTGGGGGACTAGCGATTCAGGAGACCCAGTACTTC. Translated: CSVGGLAIQETQYF.

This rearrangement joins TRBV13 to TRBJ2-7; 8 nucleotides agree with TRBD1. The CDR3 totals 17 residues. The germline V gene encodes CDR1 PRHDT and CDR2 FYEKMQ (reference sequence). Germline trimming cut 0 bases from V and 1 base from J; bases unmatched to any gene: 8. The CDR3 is CASSLGPTGGSSYEQYF. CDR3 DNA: TGTGCCAGCAGCTTAGGCCCTACAGGGGGTTCTTCCTACGAGCAGTACTTC.

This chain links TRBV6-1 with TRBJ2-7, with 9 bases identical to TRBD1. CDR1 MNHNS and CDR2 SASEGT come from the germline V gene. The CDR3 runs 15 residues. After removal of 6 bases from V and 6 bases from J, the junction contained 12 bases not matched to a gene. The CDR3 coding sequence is TGTGCCAGCAGAAGTTCTGGGACAGGGAAATTCGAGCAGTACTTC. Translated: CASRSSGTGKFEQYF.

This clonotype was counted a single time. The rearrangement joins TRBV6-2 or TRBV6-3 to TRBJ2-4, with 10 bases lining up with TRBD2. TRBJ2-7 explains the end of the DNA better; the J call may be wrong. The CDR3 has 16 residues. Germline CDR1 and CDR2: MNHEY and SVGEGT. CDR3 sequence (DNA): TGTGCCAGCAGTCTTAGCGGGGGGACTTTCTCCTACGAGCAGTACTTC. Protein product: CASSLSGGTFSYEQYF.

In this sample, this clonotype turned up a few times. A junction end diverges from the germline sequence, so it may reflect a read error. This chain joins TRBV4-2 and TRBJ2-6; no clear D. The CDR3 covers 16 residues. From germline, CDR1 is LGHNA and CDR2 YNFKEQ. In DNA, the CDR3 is TGCGCCAGCAGCCAAGACGAAAGCTCTGGGGCCAACGTCCTGACTTTC. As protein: CASSQDESSGANVLTF.

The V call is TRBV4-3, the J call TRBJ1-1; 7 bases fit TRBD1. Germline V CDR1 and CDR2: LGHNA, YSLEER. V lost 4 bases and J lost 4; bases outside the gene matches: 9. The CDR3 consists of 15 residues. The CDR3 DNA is TGCGCCAGCAGCCCAAACCTAGGGGGCGGCACTGAAGCTTTCTTT. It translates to CASSPNLGGGTEAFF.

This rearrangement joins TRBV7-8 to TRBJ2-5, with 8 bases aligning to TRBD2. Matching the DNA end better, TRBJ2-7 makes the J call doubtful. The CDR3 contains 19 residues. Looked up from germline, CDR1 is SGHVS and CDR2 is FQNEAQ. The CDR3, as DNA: TGTGCCAGCAGCTTTTCCCCATTGAGCGGGGGCCTCAACGACCACGAGCAGTACTTC. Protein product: CASSFSPLSGGLNDHEQYF.

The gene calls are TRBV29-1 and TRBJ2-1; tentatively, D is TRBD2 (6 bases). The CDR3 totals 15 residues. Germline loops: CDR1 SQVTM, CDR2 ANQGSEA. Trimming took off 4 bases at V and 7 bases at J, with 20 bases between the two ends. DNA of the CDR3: TGCAGCGTTGTGGGGGGTACTAGGTCCCCGAATGAGCAGTTCTTC. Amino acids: CSVVGGTRSPNEQFF.

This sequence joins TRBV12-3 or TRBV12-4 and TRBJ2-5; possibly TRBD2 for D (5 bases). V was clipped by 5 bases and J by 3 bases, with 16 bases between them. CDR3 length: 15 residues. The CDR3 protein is CASSRGLGREETQYF. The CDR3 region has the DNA TGTGCCAGCAGTCGAGGCTTAGGGAGAGAAGAGACCCAGTACTTC.

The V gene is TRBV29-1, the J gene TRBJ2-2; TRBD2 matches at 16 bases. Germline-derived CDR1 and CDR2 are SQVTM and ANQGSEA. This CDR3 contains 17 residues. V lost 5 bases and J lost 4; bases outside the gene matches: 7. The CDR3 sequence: CSVTGTSGRVGTGELFF. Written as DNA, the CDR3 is TGCAGCGTTACCGGGACTAGCGGGAGGGTTGGCACCGGGGAGCTGTTTTTT.

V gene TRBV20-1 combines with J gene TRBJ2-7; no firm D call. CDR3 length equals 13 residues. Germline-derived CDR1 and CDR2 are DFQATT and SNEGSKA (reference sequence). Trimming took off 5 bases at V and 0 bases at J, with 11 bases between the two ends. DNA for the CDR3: TGCAGTGCTCCCCCTCTTAGCTCCTACGAGCAGTACTTC. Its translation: CSAPPLSSYEQYF.

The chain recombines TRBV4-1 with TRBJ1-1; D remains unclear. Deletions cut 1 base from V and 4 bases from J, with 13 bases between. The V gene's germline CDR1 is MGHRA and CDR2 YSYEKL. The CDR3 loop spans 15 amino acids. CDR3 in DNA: TGCGCCAGCAGCCAAGGGGAGGTAACCGGCACTGAAGCTTTCTTT. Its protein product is CASSQGEVTGTEAFF.

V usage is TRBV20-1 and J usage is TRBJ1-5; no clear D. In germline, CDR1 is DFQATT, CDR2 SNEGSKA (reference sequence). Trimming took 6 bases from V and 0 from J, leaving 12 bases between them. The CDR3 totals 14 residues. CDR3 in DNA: TGCAGTGCCCGGAATGGGTATAGCAATCAGCCCCAGCATTTT. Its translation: CSARNGYSNQPQHF.